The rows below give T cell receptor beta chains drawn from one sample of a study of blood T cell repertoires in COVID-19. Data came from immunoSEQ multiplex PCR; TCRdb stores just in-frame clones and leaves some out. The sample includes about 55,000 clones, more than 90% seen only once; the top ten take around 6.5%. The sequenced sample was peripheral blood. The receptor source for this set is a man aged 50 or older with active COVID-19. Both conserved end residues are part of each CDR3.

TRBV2,CASSHRTSGGDQNIQYF
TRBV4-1,CASSQDWGGRELFF
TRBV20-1,CSARDRGRYTF
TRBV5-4,CASSYQGRSETQYF
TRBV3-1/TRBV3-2,CASSQDRENSPLHF
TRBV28,CASSVGGQTGNTIYF
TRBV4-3,CASSSKAGGQGEQYF
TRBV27,CASGAGRRNQPQHF
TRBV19,CASSIAFGGQGKYEQYF
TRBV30,CAWSTGQLNTEAFF
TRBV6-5,CASRRQPSGSYEQYF
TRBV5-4,CASSLETGANQPQHF
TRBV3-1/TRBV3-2,CASSQVLSNEQFF
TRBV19,CASSPGQGVSYGYTF
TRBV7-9,CASSLSADIQYF
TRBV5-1,CASSLLGGDAKNIQYF
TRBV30,CAWSGRGDQPQHF
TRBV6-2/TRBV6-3,CASSFDRGHDEQYF
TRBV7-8,CASSLVGGAISPLHF
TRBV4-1,CASSQGMAGGRGNEQFF
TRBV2,CASSLGPGLAGGDTQYF
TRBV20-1,CSASSGQGLEAFF
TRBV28,CAIRGSSLSYEQYF
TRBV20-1,CSARVTAEAFF
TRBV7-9,CASSLDRFVSYEQYF